The 8 T cell receptor beta chains in this list originate from one sample, sequenced in a study of PD-L1 blockade in urothelial cancer. Produced via immunoSEQ multiplex PCR; TCRdb's table is partial and in-frame only. This table has 38,000 or so clones, 83% appearing once. Here the sequenced sample was PBMCs, taken around atezolizumab (anti-PD-L1) treatment. Receptors originate from a man aged 60-69 years with urothelial cancer.

This clone was counted between two and nine times. The chain recombines TRBV11-1 with TRBJ2-7, with D possibly TRBD1 on 5 matching bases. Germline V gene lookup returns CDR1 SGHAT and CDR2 FQDESV (reference sequence). This CDR3 contains 12 residues. Between the trimmed V and J ends, which lost 8 bases and 7 bases, there was a span of 15 bases. CDR3 DNA sequence: TGTGCCAGCGGGGCTCCGCGCGGTGAGCAGTACTTC. It specifies CASGAPRGEQYF.

This chain joins TRBV5-8 and TRBJ2-3; maybe TRBD1 (5 bases). This CDR3 region has 17 residues. Germline loops: CDR1 SGHTS, CDR2 YDEGEE. V shed 2 bases and J shed 1 base, with 17 bases lying between them. CDR3 nucleotides: TGTGCCAGCAGCTTTGGGTCAGGGAATAGGGGCACAGATACGCAGTATTTT. Its translation is CASSFGSGNRGTDTQYF.

V gene TRBV30 combines with J gene TRBJ2-1, with TRBD2 matching over 12 bases. This CDR3 has 15 residues. Unmatched junction bases numbered 8, after V lost 1 base and J lost 10 bases. Looked up from germline, CDR1 is GTSNPN and CDR2 is SVGIG (reference sequence). CDR3 sequence: CAWSARLAGVREQFF. For the CDR3, the DNA is TGTGCCTGGAGTGCGAGACTAGCGGGAGTTCGAGAGCAGTTCTTC.

This clone has just one count. In DNA form, the CDR3 reads TGTGCCAGCAGTAGACCGGGACTAGAGGCGAATGAGCAGTTCTTC. Protein: CASSRPGLEANEQFF. The chain links TRBV28 to TRBJ2-1; 8 nucleotides agree with TRBD2. This CDR3 spans 15 amino acids. V lost 5 bases to trimming and J lost 7 bases; unmatched junction nucleotides: 10. Germline CDR1 and CDR2: MDHEN and SYDVKM.

The rearrangement uses TRBV9 and TRBJ2-1; the match to TRBD2 covers 7 bases. The CDR3 sequence is 13 residues long. J gave up 8 bases and V 4 bases, and 6 bases lay outside the gene matches. Germline CDR1 reads SGDLS; CDR2 reads YYNGEE. Here the CDR3 reads CASSPRGVDEQFF. CDR3 bases: TGTGCCAGCAGCCCCCGGGGGGTTGATGAGCAGTTCTTC.

The rearrangement links TRBV19 to TRBJ2-7, with TRBD2 matching 7 bases. CDR1 and CDR2 from the germline V gene are LNHDA and SQIVND (reference sequence). This CDR3 has 14 amino acids. V dropped 3 bases and J dropped 5; count of bases not matched to a gene: 7. The CDR3 bases are TGTGCCAGTAGTATCCGGACTAGAACCCACGAGCAGTACTTC. As protein: CASSIRTRTHEQYF.

V gene TRBV5-1 combines with J gene TRBJ1-1; D is unresolved. V lost 4 bases to trimming and J lost 2 bases, with 9 bases between them. CDR3 length: 13 residues. Germline V gene sequence: CDR1 SGHRS, CDR2 YFSETQ. CDR3 sequence reads: CASSHGDNTEAFF. CDR3 sequence (DNA): TGCGCCAGCAGCCACGGAGACAACACTGAAGCTTTCTTT.

The rearrangement joins TRBV19 to TRBJ2-2; the match to TRBD1 covers 7 bases. The V segment lost 6 bases and the J segment 2 bases; nucleotides outside the gene matches: 9. Germline lookup yields CDR1 LNHDA and CDR2 SQIVND (reference sequence). The CDR3 is 16 residues long. The chain's CDR3 is CASRTRGQHNTGELFF. The CDR3 nucleotides are TGTGCCAGTAGAACTCGGGGACAGCACAACACCGGGGAGCTGTTTTTT.